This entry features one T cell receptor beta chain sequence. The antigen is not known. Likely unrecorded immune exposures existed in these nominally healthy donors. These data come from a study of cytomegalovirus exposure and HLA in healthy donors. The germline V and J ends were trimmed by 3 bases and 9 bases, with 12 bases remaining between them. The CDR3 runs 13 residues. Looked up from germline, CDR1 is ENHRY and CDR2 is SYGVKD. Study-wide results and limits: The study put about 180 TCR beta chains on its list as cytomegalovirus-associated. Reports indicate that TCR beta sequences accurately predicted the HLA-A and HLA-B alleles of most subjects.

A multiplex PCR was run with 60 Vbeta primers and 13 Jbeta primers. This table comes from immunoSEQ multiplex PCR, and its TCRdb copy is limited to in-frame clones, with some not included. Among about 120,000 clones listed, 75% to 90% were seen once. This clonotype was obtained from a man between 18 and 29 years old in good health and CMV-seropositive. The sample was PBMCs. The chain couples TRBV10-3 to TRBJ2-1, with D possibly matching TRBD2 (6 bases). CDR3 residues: CAISDRDSGEQFF. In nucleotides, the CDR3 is TGTGCCATCAGTGATAGGGACTCGGGTGAGCAGTTCTTC.